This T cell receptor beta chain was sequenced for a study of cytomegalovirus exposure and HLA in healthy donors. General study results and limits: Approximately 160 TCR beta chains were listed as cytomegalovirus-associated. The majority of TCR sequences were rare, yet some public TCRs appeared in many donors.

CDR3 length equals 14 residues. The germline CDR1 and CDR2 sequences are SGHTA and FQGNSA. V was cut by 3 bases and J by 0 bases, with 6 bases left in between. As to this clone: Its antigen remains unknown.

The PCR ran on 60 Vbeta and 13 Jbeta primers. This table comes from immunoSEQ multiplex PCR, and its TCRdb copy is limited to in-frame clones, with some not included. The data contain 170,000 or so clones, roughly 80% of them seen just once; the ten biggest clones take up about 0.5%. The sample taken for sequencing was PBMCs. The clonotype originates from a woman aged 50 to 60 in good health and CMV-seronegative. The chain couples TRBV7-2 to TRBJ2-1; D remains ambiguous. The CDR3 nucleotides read TGTGCCAGCAGCTTCAGGTCCTCCTACAATGAGCAGTTCTTC. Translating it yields CASSFRSSYNEQFF.